The next 13 T cell receptor beta chains were all read from a single sample in a study of blood T cell repertoires in COVID-19. Profiled with immunoSEQ multiplex PCR; TCRdb holds only in-frame clones, not every one. The data contain some 380,000 clones, 90% of them singletons. The sequenced sample consisted of peripheral blood. The receptors derive from a man between 18 and 35 years old with active or convalescent COVID-19.

The chain combines TRBV12-5 with TRBJ1-1, with a tentative D call TRBD1 (5 bases). V was shortened by 4 bases and J by 1 base, with 7 bases between the two germline ends. The CDR3 extends over 13 amino acids. Per the germline V gene, CDR1 is LGHNT and CDR2 is FRNRAP. This CDR3 is CASGSQGNTEAFF. CDR3 in DNA: TGTGCTAGTGGTTCTCAGGGGAACACTGAAGCTTTCTTT.

The V and J genes are TRBV18 and TRBJ2-7; 7 bases line up with TRBD2. The CDR3 consists of 14 residues. Per the germline V gene, CDR1 is KGHSH and CDR2 is LQKENI. Losses at the gene ends were 4 bases for V and 0 bases for J; bases not matched to a gene: 3. In DNA, the CDR3 is TGTGCCAGCTCACGGGACTACAACTCCTACGAGCAGTACTTC. Translation: CASSRDYNSYEQYF.

V and J are TRBV7-9 and TRBJ2-7, with D possibly matching TRBD1 (5 bases). V lost 0 bases and J lost 2, with 11 bases in between. Germline CDR1 SEHNR, CDR2 FQNEAQ (reference sequence). The CDR3 extends over 15 amino acids. The CDR3 loop is CASSLASGAAYEQYF. The CDR3 nucleotides are TGTGCCAGCAGCTTAGCAAGTGGGGCTGCCTACGAGCAGTACTTC.

The chain's CDR3 is CATRQNSGNTIYF. The CDR3, as DNA: TGTGCCACCCGACAGAACTCTGGAAACACCATATATTTT. The chain joins TRBV7-9 to TRBJ1-3, with D maybe TRBD1 (5 bases). V was cut by 10 bases and J by 0 bases, with 10 bases left in between. Germline loops: CDR1 SEHNR, CDR2 FQNEAQ (reference sequence). CDR3 length: 13 amino acids.

V is TRBV20-1 and J is TRBJ1-2; the D is unclear. This CDR3 spans 12 amino acids. Per germline, CDR1 DFQATT and CDR2 SNEGSKA (reference sequence). V was cut by 3 bases and J by 5 bases, with 10 bases left in between. CDR3 loop: CSASWNGYGYTF. The CDR3 DNA reads TGCAGTGCTAGTTGGAACGGGTATGGCTACACCTTC.

CDR3 amino acids: CASSQENHPGAEQYF. CDR3 in DNA: TGTGCCAGCAGCCAAGAAAACCACCCTGGGGCCGAGCAGTACTTC. The rearrangement uses TRBV4-2 and TRBJ2-7; the D gene is possibly TRBD1 (5 bases). The CDR3 runs 15 residues. With 0 bases removed from V and 6 bases from J, the gap between germline ends came to 15 bases. CDR1 is LGHNA, CDR2 YNFKEQ, per germline.

This clone was observed a single time. The chain is built from TRBV6-2 or TRBV6-3 and TRBJ2-1; 8 bases are shared with TRBD2. Germline trimming cut 0 bases from V and 5 bases from J; bases unmatched to any gene: 6. The CDR3 sequence is 16 residues long. Germline lookup yields CDR1 MNHEY and CDR2 SVGEGT. The CDR3 DNA reads as TGTGCCAGCAGTTACTCGACCCGGGGGGGCCACAATGAGCAGTTCTTC. It codes for CASSYSTRGGHNEQFF.

This clone was seen just once. V and J are TRBV6-5 and TRBJ2-7, with D unresolved. V lost 2 bases to trimming and J lost 0 bases, with 8 bases between them. The CDR3 is made up of 14 amino acids. CDR1 MNHEY and CDR2 SVGAGI come from the germline V gene. CDR3 sequence (DNA): TGTGCCAGCAGTTACCGAGGCAGCTCCTACGAGCAGTACTTC. Amino acid sequence: CASSYRGSSYEQYF.

The rearrangement joins TRBV12-3 or TRBV12-4 to TRBJ1-1, with a weak D call TRBD1 (5 bases). V was shortened by 6 bases and J by 4 bases, with 12 bases between the two germline ends. This CDR3 region has 13 residues. CDR3: CASRATVRTEAFF. DNA for the CDR3: TGTGCCAGCAGGGCGACAGTTCGCACTGAAGCTTTCTTT.

The chain is built from TRBV19 and TRBJ1-2, with TRBD1 identical over 7 bases. There are 11 residues in the CDR3. Losses at the gene ends were 9 bases for V and 5 bases for J; bases not matched to a gene: 3. The germline gives CDR1 LNHDA, CDR2 SQIVND (reference sequence). The CDR3 region has the DNA TGTGCCAGCAGGGGGAGTTATGGCTACACCTTC. Its translation: CASRGSYGYTF.

The sample holds one count of this clone. The J gene is TRBJ1-6, the V gene TRBV11-1; D is possibly TRBD1 (5 bases). The germline V and J ends were trimmed by 3 bases and 9 bases, with 6 bases remaining between them. Germline loops: CDR1 SGHAT, CDR2 FQDESV (reference sequence). There are 12 residues in the CDR3. CDR3 sequence reads: CASSFTGSPLHF. Written as DNA, the CDR3 is TGTGCCAGCAGCTTTACAGGTTCACCCCTCCACTTT.

The chain has TRBV7-3 and TRBJ2-1; tentative D call: TRBD2 (5 bases). The germline CDR1 and CDR2 sequences are SGHTA and FQGTGA. CDR3 length: 12 residues. Trimming pared 5 bases from V and 7 bases from J, leaving 9 bases between. Here the CDR3 reads CASSPGVNEQFF. The DNA for the CDR3 is TGTGCCAGCAGCCCCGGGGTAAATGAGCAGTTCTTC. The entire variable domain, with the rest obtained from reference TRBV7-3 and TRBJ2-1, is as follows: GAGVSQTPSNKVTEKGKYVELRCDPISGHTALYWYRQSLGQGPEFLIYFQGTGAADDSGLPNDRFFAVRPEGSVSTLKIQRTERGDSAVYLCASSPGVNEQFFGPGTRLTVL.

The chain uses TRBV7-9 and TRBJ1-1, with TRBD1 as a possible D gene (5 bases). V was clipped by 5 bases and J by 0 bases, with 10 bases between them. The germline CDR1 and CDR2 sequences are SEHNR and FQNEAQ (reference sequence). This CDR3 is built from 14 residues. The CDR3 DNA is TGTGCCAGCAGCCAAGGGGTTTTGAACACTGAAGCTTTCTTT. It yields the protein CASSQGVLNTEAFF.